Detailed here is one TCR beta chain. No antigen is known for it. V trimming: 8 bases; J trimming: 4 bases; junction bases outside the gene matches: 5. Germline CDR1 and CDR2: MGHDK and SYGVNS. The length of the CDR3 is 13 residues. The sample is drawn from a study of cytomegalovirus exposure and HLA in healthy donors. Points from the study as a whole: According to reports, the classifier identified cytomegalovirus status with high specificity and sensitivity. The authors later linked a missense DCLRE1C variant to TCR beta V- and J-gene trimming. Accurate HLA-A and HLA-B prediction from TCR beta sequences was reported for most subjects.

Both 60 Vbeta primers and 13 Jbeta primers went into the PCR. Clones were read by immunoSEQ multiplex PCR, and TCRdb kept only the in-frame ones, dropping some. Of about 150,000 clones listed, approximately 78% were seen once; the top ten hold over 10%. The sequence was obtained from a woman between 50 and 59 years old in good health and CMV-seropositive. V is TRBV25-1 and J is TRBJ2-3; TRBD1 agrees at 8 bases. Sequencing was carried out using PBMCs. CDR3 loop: CASGPGGPDTQYF. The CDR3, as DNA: TGTGCCAGCGGCCCAGGGGGCCCAGATACGCAGTATTTT. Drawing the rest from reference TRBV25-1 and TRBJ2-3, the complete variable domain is EADIYQTPRYLVIGTGKKITLECSQTMGHDKMYWYQQDPGMELHLIHYSYGVNSTEKGDLSSESTVSRIRTEHFPLTLESARPSHTSQYLCASGPGGPDTQYFGPGTRLTVL.